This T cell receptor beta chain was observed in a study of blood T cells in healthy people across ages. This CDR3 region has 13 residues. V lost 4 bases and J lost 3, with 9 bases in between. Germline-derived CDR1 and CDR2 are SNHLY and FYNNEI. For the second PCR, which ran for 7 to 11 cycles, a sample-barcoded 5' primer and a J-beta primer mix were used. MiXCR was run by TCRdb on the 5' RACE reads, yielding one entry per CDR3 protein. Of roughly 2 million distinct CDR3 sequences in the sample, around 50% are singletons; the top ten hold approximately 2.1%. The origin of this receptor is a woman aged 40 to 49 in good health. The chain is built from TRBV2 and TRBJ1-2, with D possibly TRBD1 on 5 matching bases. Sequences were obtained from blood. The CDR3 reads CASSGRADYGYTF. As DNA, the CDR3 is TGTGCCAGCAGTGGCAGGGCGGACTATGGCTACACCTTC. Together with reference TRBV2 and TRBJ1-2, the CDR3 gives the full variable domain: EPEVTQTPSHQVTQMGQEVILRCVPISNHLYFYWYRQILGQKVEFLVSFYNNEISEKSEIFDDQFSVERPDGSNFTLKIRSTKLEDSAMYFCASSGRADYGYTFGSGTRLTVV.